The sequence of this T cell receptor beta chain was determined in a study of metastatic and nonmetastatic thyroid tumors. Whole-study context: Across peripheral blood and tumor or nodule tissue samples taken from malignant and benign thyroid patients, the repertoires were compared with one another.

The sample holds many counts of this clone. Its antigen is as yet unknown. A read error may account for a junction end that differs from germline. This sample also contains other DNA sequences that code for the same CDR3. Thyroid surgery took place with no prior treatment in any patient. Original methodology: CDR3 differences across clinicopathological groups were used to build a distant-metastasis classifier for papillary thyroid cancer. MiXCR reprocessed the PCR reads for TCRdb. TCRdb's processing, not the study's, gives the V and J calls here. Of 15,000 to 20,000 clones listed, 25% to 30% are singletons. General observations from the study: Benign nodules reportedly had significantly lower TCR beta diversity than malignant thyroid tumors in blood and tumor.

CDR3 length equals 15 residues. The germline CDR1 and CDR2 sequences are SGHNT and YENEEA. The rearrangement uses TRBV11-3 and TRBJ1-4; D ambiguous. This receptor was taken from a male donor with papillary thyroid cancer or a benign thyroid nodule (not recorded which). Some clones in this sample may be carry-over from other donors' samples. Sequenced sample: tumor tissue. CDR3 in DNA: TGTGCCAGCAGCCTGGGCGGATCCGCGTATGAAAAACTGCTTTTT. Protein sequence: CASSLGGSAYEKLLF. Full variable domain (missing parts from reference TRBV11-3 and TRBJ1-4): EAGVVQSPRYKIIEKKQPVAFWCNPISGHNTLYWYLQNLGQGPELLIRYENEEAVDDSQLPKDRFSAERLKGVDSTLKIQPAELGDSAVYLCASSLGGSAYEKLLFGSGTQLSVL.